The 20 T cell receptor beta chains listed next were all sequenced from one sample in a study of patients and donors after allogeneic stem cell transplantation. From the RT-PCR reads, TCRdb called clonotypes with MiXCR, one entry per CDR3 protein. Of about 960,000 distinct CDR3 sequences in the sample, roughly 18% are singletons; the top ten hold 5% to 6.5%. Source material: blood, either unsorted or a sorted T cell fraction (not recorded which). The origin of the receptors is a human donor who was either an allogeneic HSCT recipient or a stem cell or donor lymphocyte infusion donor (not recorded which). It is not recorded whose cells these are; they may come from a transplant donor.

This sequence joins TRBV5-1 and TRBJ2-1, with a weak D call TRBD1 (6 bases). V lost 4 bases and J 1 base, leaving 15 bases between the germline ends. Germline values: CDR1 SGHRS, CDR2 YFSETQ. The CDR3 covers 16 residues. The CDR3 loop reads CASSRPGQISYNEQFF. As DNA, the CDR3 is TGCGCCAGCAGCCGACCAGGACAGATTTCCTACAATGAGCAGTTCTTC.

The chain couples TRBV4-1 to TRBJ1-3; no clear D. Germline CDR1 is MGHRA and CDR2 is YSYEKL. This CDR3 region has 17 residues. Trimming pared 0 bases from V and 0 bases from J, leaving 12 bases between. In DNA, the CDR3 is TGCGCCAGCAGCCAAGAAGGGCGGGTCGCCTCTGGAAACACCATATATTTT. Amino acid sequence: CASSQEGRVASGNTIYF.

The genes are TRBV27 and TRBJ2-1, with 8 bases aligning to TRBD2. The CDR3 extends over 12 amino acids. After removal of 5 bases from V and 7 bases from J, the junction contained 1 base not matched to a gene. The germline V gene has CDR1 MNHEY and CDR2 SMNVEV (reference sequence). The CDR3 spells CASSRLANEQFF. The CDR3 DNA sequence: TGTGCCAGCAGTCGACTAGCGAATGAGCAGTTCTTC.

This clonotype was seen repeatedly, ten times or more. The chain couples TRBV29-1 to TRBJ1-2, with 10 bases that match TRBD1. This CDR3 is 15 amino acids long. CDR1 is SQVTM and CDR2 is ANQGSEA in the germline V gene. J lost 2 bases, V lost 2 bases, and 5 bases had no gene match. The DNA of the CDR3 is TGCAGCGTTGAACCGTGGGACAGGGGAAACTATGGCTACACCTTC. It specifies CSVEPWDRGNYGYTF.

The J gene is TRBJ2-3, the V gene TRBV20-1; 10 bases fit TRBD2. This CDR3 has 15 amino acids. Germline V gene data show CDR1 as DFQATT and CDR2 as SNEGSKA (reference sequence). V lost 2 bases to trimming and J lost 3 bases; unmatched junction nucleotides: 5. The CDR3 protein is CSARLAGEGTDTQYF. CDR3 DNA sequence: TGCAGTGCTAGACTAGCGGGAGAAGGAACAGATACGCAGTATTTT.

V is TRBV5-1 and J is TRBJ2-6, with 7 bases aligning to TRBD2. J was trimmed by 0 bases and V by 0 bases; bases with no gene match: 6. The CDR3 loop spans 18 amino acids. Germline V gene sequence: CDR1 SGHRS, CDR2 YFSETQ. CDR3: CASSLEGGVNSGANVLTF. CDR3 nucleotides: TGCGCCAGCAGCTTGGAGGGAGGGGTCAACTCTGGGGCCAACGTCCTGACTTTC.

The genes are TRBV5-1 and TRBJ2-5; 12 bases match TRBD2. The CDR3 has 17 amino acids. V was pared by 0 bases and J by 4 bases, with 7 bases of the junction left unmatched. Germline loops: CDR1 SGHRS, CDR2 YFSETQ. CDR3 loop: CASSLELAGGLRETQYF. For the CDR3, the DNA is TGCGCCAGCAGCTTGGAACTAGCGGGAGGCTTACGAGAGACCCAGTACTTC.

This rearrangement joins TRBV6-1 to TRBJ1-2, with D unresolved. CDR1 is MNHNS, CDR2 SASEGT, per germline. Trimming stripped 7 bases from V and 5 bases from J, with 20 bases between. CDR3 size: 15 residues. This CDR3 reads CASISSSGGRYGYTF. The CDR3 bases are TGTGCCAGCATCTCTTCCTCAGGAGGTCGTTATGGCTACACCTTC.

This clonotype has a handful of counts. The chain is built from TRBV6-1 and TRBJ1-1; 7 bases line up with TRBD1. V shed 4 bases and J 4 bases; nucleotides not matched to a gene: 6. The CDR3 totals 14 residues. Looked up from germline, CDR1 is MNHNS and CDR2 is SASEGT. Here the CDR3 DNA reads TGTGCCAGCAGTGGGGACAGCAGGGGCACTGAAGCTTTCTTT. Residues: CASSGDSRGTEAFF.

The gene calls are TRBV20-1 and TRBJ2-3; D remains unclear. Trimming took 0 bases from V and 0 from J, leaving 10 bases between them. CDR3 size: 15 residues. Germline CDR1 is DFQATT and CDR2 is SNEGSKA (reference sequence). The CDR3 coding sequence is TGCAGTGCTAGAGATAGTGTGCGGAGCACAGATACGCAGTATTTT. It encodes CSARDSVRSTDTQYF.

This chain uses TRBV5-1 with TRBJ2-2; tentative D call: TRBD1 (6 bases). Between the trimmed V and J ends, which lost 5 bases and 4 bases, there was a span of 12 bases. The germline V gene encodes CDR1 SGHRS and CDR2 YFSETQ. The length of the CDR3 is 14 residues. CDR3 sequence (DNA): TGCGCCAGCAGTAGTGGACAGATCACCGGGGAGCTGTTTTTT. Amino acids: CASSSGQITGELFF.

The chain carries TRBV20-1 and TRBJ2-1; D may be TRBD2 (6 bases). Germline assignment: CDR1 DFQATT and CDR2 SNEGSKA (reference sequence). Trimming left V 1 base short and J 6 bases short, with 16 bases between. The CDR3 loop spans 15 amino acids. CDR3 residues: CSARARGLARNEQFF. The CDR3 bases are TGCAGTGCTAGAGCCCGTGGTCTAGCGCGCAATGAGCAGTTCTTC.

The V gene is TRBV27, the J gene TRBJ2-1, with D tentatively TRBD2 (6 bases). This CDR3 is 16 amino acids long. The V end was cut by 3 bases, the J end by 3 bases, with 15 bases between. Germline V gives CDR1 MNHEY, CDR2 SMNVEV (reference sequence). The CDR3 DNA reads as TGTGCCAGCAGTTTCACCGGGACTGGGAGCTACAATGAGCAGTTCTTC. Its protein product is CASSFTGTGSYNEQFF.

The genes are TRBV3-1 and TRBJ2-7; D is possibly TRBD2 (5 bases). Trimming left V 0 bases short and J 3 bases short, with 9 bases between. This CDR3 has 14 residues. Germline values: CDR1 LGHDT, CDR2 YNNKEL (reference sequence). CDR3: CASSQESSGYEQYF. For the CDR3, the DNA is TGTGCCAGCAGCCAAGAGTCCAGCGGCTACGAGCAGTACTTC.

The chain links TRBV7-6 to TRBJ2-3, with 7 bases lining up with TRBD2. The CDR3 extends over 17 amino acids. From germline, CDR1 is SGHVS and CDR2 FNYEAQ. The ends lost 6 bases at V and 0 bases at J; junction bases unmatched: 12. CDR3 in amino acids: CASRRGGGFVSTDTQYF. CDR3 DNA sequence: TGTGCCAGCAGACGCGGGGGTGGATTCGTGAGCACAGATACGCAGTATTTT.

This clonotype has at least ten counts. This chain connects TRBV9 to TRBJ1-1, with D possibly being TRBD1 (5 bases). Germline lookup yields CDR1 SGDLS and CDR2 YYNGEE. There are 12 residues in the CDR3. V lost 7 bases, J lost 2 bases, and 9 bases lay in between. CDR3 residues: CASAGSNTEAFF. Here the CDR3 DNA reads TGTGCCAGCGCAGGGTCAAACACTGAAGCTTTCTTT.

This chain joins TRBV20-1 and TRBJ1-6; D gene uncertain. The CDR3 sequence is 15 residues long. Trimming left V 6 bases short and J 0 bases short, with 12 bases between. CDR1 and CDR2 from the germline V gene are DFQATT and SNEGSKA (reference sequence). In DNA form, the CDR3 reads TGCAGTGCATCGGGCCCAGTCTCCTATAATTCACCCCTCCACTTT. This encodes CSASGPVSYNSPLHF.

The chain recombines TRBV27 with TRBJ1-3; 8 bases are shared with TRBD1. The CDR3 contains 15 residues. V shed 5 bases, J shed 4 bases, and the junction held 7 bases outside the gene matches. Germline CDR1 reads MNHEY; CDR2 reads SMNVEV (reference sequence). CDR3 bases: TGTGCCAGCAGTCGCGGACAGGGAAGAGGAAACACCATATATTTT. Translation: CASSRGQGRGNTIYF.

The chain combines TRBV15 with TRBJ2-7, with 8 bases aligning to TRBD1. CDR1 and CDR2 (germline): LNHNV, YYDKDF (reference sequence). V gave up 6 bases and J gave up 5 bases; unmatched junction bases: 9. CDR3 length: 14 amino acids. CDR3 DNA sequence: TGTGCCACCAGTCTCATGGGACAGGACGACGAGCAGTACTTC. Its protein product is CATSLMGQDDEQYF.

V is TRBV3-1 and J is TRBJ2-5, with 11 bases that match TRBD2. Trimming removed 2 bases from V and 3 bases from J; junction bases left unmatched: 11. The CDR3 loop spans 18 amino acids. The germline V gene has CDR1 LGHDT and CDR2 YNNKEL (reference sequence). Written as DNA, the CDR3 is TGTGCCAGCAGCCAACCCAGGGCCGTGACTAGCGGGAAAGAGACCCAGTACTTC. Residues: CASSQPRAVTSGKETQYF.